Here is one T cell receptor (beta chain) with its context. Treatment given: some 20 received Ad26.COV2.S at low or high dose, single or two shots; about 5 received placebo; per-sample allocation not given. Day 63 after the first injection of vaccine or placebo was the sampling time. Expressing Wuhan-strain SARS-CoV-2 spike, an Ad26 vector served as the vaccine. The sample is drawn from a study of Ad26.COV2.S vaccination and SARS-CoV-2 variants. The wider study: As a participant in COV1001, the donor was in the Ad26.COV2.S trial arm. Administration of Ad26.COV2.S was intramuscular, either once or twice 56 days apart.

The CDR3 length is 16 residues. Germline CDR1 and CDR2: PRHDT and FYEKMQ (reference sequence). V shed 0 bases, J shed 1 base, and the junction held 3 bases outside the gene matches. TCRdb's table, derived via immunoSEQ multiplex PCR, lists solely in-frame clones and lacks some. The profile shows some 290,000 clones, around four fifths of them singletons. This clonotype was obtained from a person aged 18-60 years who received the Ad26.COV2.S COVID-19 vaccine or a placebo. This specimen consisted of peripheral blood, obtained in a trial of Ad26.COV2.S vaccine versus placebo. The genes are TRBV13 and TRBJ2-5; TRBD2 agrees at 9 bases. The DNA for the CDR3 is TGTGCCAGCAGCTTAGGGGTTAGCGGGAGCCAAGAGACCCAGTACTTC. Its translation is CASSLGVSGSQETQYF.